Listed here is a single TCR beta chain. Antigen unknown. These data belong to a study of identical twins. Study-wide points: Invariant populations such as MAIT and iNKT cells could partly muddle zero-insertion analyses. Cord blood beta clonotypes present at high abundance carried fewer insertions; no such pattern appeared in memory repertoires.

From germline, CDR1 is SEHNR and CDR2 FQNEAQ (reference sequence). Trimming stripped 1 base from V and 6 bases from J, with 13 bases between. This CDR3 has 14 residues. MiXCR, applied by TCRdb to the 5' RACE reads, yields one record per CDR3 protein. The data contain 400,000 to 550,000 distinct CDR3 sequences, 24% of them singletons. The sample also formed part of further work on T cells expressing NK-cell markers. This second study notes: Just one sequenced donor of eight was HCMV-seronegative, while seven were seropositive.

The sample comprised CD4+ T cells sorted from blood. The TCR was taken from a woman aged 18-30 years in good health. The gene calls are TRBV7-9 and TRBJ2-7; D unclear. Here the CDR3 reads CASSLGVNTVEQYF. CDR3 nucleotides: TGTGCCAGCAGCTTAGGTGTTAACACGGTCGAGCAGTACTTC.